These 25 T cell receptor beta chains came from one sample sequenced in a study of naive and memory T cell subsets (dated by TCRdb to 2015 to 2018). Libraries came from UMI-ligation and nested PCR. The sequencing machine was an Illumina MiSeq. To cover both TRBC1 and TRBC2, the beta constant-region primer consisted of an equimolar mix of two oligonucleotides. TCRdb reanalyzed the raw reads on its own, using fastp at Q25 for trimming and MiXCR for clone calling, and kept in-frame beta chains. Identical CDR3 protein sequences are pooled into one entry, listed with their most common genes and DNA. Across this sample there are 19,000 or so distinct CDR3 sequences, with about 11% seen only once. The ten biggest clones cover roughly 20% of the sample. Material for sequencing was central memory CD8+ T cells from blood. The cell subset or site label corresponds to: central memory, CD45RA- CD27+. The receptors here all came from a human donor in good health.

There are many counts of this clonotype. The chain joins TRBV7-2 to TRBJ1-6; TRBD1 might be the D (5 bases). The CDR3 length is 15 residues. The V end was cut by 2 bases, the J end by 7 bases, with 12 bases between. Germline CDR1 SGHTA, CDR2 FQGNSA. The CDR3 region is CASSLNTGLNSPLHF. The CDR3 DNA reads TGTGCCAGCAGCTTAAATACGGGGCTAAATTCACCCCTCCACTTT.

This clonotype was counted ten times or more. The gene calls are TRBV14 and TRBJ1-1, with D perhaps matching TRBD1 (5 bases). Germline-derived CDR1 and CDR2 are SGHDN and FVKESK. CDR3 length: 15 residues. The V end lost 3 bases, the J end lost 5 bases, and 16 bases lay between the germline ends. DNA of the CDR3: TGTGCCAGCAGCCAGCCGGGACGTATAAGAACTGAAGCTTTCTTT. Translating gives CASSQPGRIRTEAFF.

This clonotype was found a few times. This rearrangement joins TRBV27 to TRBJ2-7, with 7 positions matching TRBD1. Germline CDR1 MNHEY, CDR2 SMNVEV (reference sequence). This CDR3 region has 17 residues. The J segment lost 6 bases and the V segment lost 5 bases, leaving 19 bases of the junction unmatched. The CDR3 is CASSPSSQTGSFAEQYF. In DNA, the CDR3 is TGTGCCAGCAGTCCATCCTCTCAGACAGGGTCCTTCGCCGAGCAGTACTTC.

This chain uses TRBV7-3 with TRBJ2-3; 8 bases align to TRBD1. From germline, CDR1 is SGHTA and CDR2 FQGTGA. V was clipped by 2 bases and J by 4 bases; unmatched bases: 11. The CDR3 totals 17 residues. CDR3 nucleotide sequence: TGTGCCAGCAGCTTACGCGCCCAGGGGGCTCTAGCAGATACGCAGTATTTT. Amino acid sequence: CASSLRAQGALADTQYF. Based on the CDR3 plus reference TRBV7-3 and TRBJ2-3, the full variable domain is GAGVSQTPSNKVTEKGKYVELRCDPISGHTALYWYRQSLGQGPEFLIYFQGTGAADDSGLPNDRFFAVRPEGSVSTLKIQRTERGDSAVYLCASSLRAQGALADTQYFGPGTRLTVL.

This clonotype was recorded many times. The V gene is TRBV9, the J gene TRBJ2-1, with 12 bases lining up with TRBD1. The CDR3 is made up of 16 amino acids. CDR1 and CDR2 (germline): SGDLS, YYNGEE. V was clipped by 0 bases and J by 8 bases; unmatched bases: 6. This CDR3 is CASSVAGTGGLDEQFF. CDR3 sequence (DNA): TGTGCCAGCAGCGTAGCTGGGACAGGGGGCCTCGATGAGCAGTTCTTC.

J is TRBJ2-4 and V is TRBV7-9; TRBD1 matches at 7 bases. Germline values: CDR1 SEHNR, CDR2 FQNEAQ (reference sequence). The CDR3 is made up of 15 amino acids. V lost 5 bases to trimming and J lost 4 bases; unmatched junction nucleotides: 8. In nucleotides, the CDR3 is TGTGCCAGCAGCCGGACAGGATATGGGAAAAACATTCAGTACTTC. Translating gives CASSRTGYGKNIQYF.

This clonotype was seen only a few times. The chain carries TRBV10-3 and TRBJ1-3; D ambiguous. Looked up from germline, CDR1 is ENHRY and CDR2 is SYGVKD. This CDR3 is built from 13 residues. V was cut by 7 bases and J by 9 bases, with 16 bases left in between. This CDR3 is CAIMDFNNGTIYF. The CDR3 DNA follows: TGTGCCATCATGGATTTCAATAATGGCACCATATATTTT.

This clonotype was picked up many times. This chain uses TRBV6-5 with TRBJ1-2, with D possibly TRBD1 on 5 matching bases. The CDR3 has 13 amino acids. CDR1 MNHEY and CDR2 SVGAGI come from the germline V gene. Trimming took off 10 bases at V and 1 base at J, with 13 bases between the two ends. CDR3 region: CAIALGRNYGYTF. The CDR3 DNA reads as TGTGCCATCGCACTGGGGCGTAACTATGGCTACACCTTC.

This chain uses TRBV7-8 with TRBJ1-4, with TRBD1 matching over 8 bases. The V gene end was trimmed by 2 bases and the J gene end by 6 bases; junction bases not matched to a gene: 5. The CDR3 is 15 residues long. Germline V CDR1 and CDR2: SGHVS, FQNEAQ. The CDR3 sequence is CASSLNGQGDEKLFF. CDR3 sequence (DNA): TGTGCCAGCAGCTTAAACGGACAGGGCGATGAAAAACTGTTTTTT. The whole variable domain, filled in from reference TRBV7-8 and TRBJ1-4, reads GAGVSQSPRYKVAKRGQDVALRCDPISGHVSLFWYQQALGQGPEFLTYFQNEAQLDKSGLPSDRFFAERPEGSVSTLKIQRTQQEDSAVYLCASSLNGQGDEKLFFGSGTQLSVL.

This clonotype has only a few counts. The chain employs TRBV24-1 and TRBJ2-2, with a weak D call TRBD2 (6 bases). Germline CDR1 is KGHDR and CDR2 is SFDVKD. CDR3 size: 14 residues. V lost 6 bases and J lost 6, with 13 bases in between. Here the CDR3 reads CATSMSSDAGELFF. In DNA form, the CDR3 reads TGTGCCACCAGTATGTCTAGCGACGCCGGGGAGCTGTTTTTT.

This rearrangement joins TRBV7-2 to TRBJ1-4; no definite D call. This CDR3 has 15 amino acids. In germline, CDR1 is SGHTA, CDR2 FQGNSA. V lost 1 base to trimming and J lost 2 bases, with 8 bases between them. This CDR3 is CASSLEGVTNEKLFF. The CDR3, as DNA: TGTGCCAGCAGCTTAGAAGGAGTGACTAATGAAAAACTGTTTTTT.

This clonotype came up many times. The rearrangement links TRBV7-9 to TRBJ1-2; D possibly corresponds to TRBD1 (5 bases). Trimming shortened V by 3 bases and J by 4 bases, and 27 bases separated the two germline ends. The CDR3 length is 19 residues. The germline CDR1 and CDR2 sequences are SEHNR and FQNEAQ (reference sequence). This CDR3 is CASSLLPNLAGGALYGYTF. CDR3 DNA: TGTGCCAGCAGCTTGTTACCGAACCTGGCGGGGGGTGCTCTCTATGGCTACACCTTC.

This clonotype was seen at least ten times. V and J are TRBV7-2 and TRBJ2-5; D is unresolved. Germline V gene sequence: CDR1 SGHTA, CDR2 FQGNSA. CDR3 length: 15 amino acids. V lost 3 bases, J lost 5 bases, and 16 bases lay in between. This chain's CDR3 is CASSLPLGSMETQYF. The CDR3 region has the DNA TGTGCCAGCAGCTTGCCCTTAGGTAGCATGGAGACCCAGTACTTC. The complete variable domain, with remaining parts taken from reference TRBV7-2 and TRBJ2-5, reads GAGVSQSPSNKVTEKGKDVELRCDPISGHTALYWYRQSLGQGLEFLIYFQGNSAPDKSGLPSDRFSAERTGGSVSTLTIQRTQQEDSAVYLCASSLPLGSMETQYFGPGTRLLVL.

This clonotype was found many times. The V and J genes are TRBV13 and TRBJ2-5; TRBD1 is a possible D gene (5 bases). Between the trimmed V and J ends, which lost 3 bases and 4 bases, there was a span of 15 bases. The germline CDR1 and CDR2 sequences are PRHDT and FYEKMQ (reference sequence). CDR3 length: 15 amino acids. The CDR3 sequence is CASSFFYWGGETQYF. CDR3 bases: TGTGCCAGCAGCTTCTTTTATTGGGGCGGAGAGACCCAGTACTTC.

This clonotype was found a few times. The chain has TRBV20-1 and TRBJ2-5; TRBD2 is a possible D gene (5 bases). Germline loops: CDR1 DFQATT, CDR2 SNEGSKA (reference sequence). This CDR3 spans 15 amino acids. V was pared by 1 base and J by 7 bases, with 19 bases between. The CDR3 nucleotides are TGCAGTGCTAGAGTTTTGGATACGGGAATTTGGACCCAGTACTTC. Translated: CSARVLDTGIWTQYF.

The V and J genes are TRBV5-1 and TRBJ2-1; D possibly uses TRBD1 or TRBD2 (5 bases each). The CDR3 is made up of 14 amino acids. V was clipped by 7 bases and J by 6 bases, with 17 bases between them. Germline V gene data show CDR1 as SGHRS and CDR2 as YFSETQ. This CDR3 reads CASGSEGTCNEQFF. For the CDR3, the DNA is TGCGCCAGCGGTAGCGAGGGGACCTGCAATGAGCAGTTCTTC. Combining the CDR3 with reference TRBV5-1 and TRBJ2-1 gives the whole variable domain KAGVTQTPRYLIKTRGQQVTLSCSPISGHRSVSWYQQTPGQGLQFLFEYFSETQRNKGNFPGRFSGRQFSNSRSEMNVSTLELGDSALYLCASGSEGTCNEQFFGPGTRLTVL.

This clonotype was picked up a small number of times. This chain joins TRBV2 and TRBJ2-7; 10 nucleotides line up with TRBD2. V shed 4 bases, J shed 7 bases, and the junction held 7 bases outside the gene matches. This CDR3 spans 14 amino acids. Germline CDR1 SNHLY, CDR2 FYNNEI. The CDR3, as DNA: TGTGCCAGCAGTGTGCTAGCGGGAGTGGAAGAGCAGTACTTC. Its translation is CASSVLAGVEEQYF.

The sample holds many counts of this clonotype. The chain is built from TRBV4-3 and TRBJ1-4; D call uncertain. Germline assignment: CDR1 LGHNA and CDR2 YSLEER. V was trimmed by 4 bases and J by 5 bases, leaving 20 bases between them. The CDR3 sequence is 17 residues long. The CDR3 DNA is TGCGCCAGCAGCCCCCACGGTCCCGGACGGCGAAATGAAAAACTGTTTTTT. Translation: CASSPHGPGRRNEKLFF.

This clonotype was counted a few times. The chain employs TRBV6-2 or TRBV6-3 and TRBJ2-7; D unclear. The CDR3 is made up of 17 amino acids. The germline V gene encodes CDR1 MNHEY and CDR2 SVGEGT. V lost 5 bases, J lost 3 bases, and 23 bases lay in between. The CDR3 reads CASSNGSRWILYYEQYF. CDR3 bases: TGTGCCAGCAGTAACGGGTCCCGTTGGATTCTATACTACGAGCAGTACTTC.

This clonotype appeared many times. The chain carries TRBV7-9 and TRBJ2-3; possible D gene TRBD1, 6 bases. V gave up 5 bases and J gave up 2 bases, with 14 bases separating them. The CDR3 extends over 15 amino acids. Germline V CDR1 and CDR2: SEHNR, FQNEAQ (reference sequence). The CDR3 DNA is TGTGCCAGCAGCCACCGGGACACGCACACAGATACGCAGTATTTT. It yields the protein CASSHRDTHTDTQYF.

The chain links TRBV7-8 to TRBJ2-1; possible D gene TRBD1, 6 bases. There are 12 residues in the CDR3. Per the germline V gene, CDR1 is SGHVS and CDR2 is FQNEAQ. The V end lost 5 bases, the J end lost 6 bases, and 8 bases lay between the germline ends. CDR3 DNA sequence: TGTGCCAGCAGCGTACAGGGCAATGAGCAGTTCTTC. This encodes CASSVQGNEQFF.

This clonotype was counted at least ten times. The CDR3 coding sequence is TGTGCCAGCAGGTATGACAGGGAATCCCAGCCCCAGCATTTT. The encoded protein is CASRYDRESQPQHF. This chain links TRBV5-8 with TRBJ1-5; 7 nucleotides align to TRBD1. The CDR3 runs to 14 residues. V shed 5 bases and J 7 bases; nucleotides not matched to a gene: 9. Germline V gene sequence: CDR1 SGHTS, CDR2 YDEGEE.

The chain combines TRBV20-1 with TRBJ2-1, with D perhaps TRBD2 (5 bases). The germline V gene has CDR1 DFQATT and CDR2 SNEGSKA (reference sequence). The CDR3 runs to 13 residues. The V and J ends lost 3 bases and 7 bases respectively, with 13 bases between them. CDR3 sequence reads: CSARDLSGNEQFF. The DNA of the CDR3 is TGCAGTGCTAGGGATTTAAGCGGTAATGAGCAGTTCTTC.

This clonotype was counted many times. The chain uses TRBV2 and TRBJ2-7; 9 bases align to TRBD1. Germline CDR1 is SNHLY and CDR2 is FYNNEI. This CDR3 contains 14 residues. V lost 4 bases to trimming and J lost 7 bases; unmatched junction nucleotides: 8. DNA of the CDR3: TGTGCCAGCAGTGTCGGGACAGGGAGGGAAGAGCAGTACTTC. This sequence encodes CASSVGTGREEQYF.

This clonotype was seen more than once but under ten times. The rearrangement joins TRBV28 to TRBJ2-1; the match to TRBD2 covers 14 bases. The V segment lost 3 bases and the J segment 7 bases; nucleotides outside the gene matches: 11. This CDR3 region has 18 residues. Germline V lookup: CDR1 MDHEN, CDR2 SYDVKM. Written as DNA, the CDR3 is TGTGCCAGCAGTTTTCCCCCCGCGGGACTAGCGGGAGTAAATGAGCAGTTCTTC. Its translation: CASSFPPAGLAGVNEQFF.